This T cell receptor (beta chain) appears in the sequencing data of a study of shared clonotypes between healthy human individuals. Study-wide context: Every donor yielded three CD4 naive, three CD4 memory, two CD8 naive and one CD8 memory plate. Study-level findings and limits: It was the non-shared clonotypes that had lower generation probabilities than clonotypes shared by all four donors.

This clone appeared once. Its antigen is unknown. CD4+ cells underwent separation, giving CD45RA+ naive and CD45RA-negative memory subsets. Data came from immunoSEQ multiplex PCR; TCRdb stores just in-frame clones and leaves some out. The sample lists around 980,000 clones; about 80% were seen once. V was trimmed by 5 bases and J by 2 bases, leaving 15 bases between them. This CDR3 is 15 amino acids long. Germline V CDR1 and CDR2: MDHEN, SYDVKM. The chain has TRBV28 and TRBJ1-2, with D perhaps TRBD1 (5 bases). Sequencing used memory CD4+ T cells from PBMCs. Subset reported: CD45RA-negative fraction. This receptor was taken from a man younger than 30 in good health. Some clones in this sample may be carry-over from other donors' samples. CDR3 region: CASSPTDSRNYGYTF. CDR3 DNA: TGTGCCAGCAGTCCGACCGACAGCCGGAACTATGGCTACACCTTC.